These T cell receptor beta chains were read from a single sample in a study of cytomegalovirus exposure and HLA in healthy donors. Here immunoSEQ multiplex PCR was the method, and the copy in TCRdb shows in-frame clones only, minus some. The repertoire holds over 100,000 clones, with roughly 70% as singletons. The specimen sequenced was PBMCs. These receptors were taken from a woman aged 25 to 39 in good health and CMV-seronegative. CDR3s include the opening cysteine and the closing phenylalanine or tryptophan. Fields, in order: CDR3 protein, CDR3 DNA, D gene, V gene, clone size, J gene. The D gene is left open where the match is weak. Expanded clones are given a class, and other clones once, few, many or no size at all.

CDR3: CASSSTSGSPLHF; DNA: TGTGCCAGCAGCTCAACCTCCGGGTCGCCCCTCCACTTT; D: NA; V: TRBV7-3; size: NA; J: TRBJ1-6
CDR3: CASSLRQGSGEQYF; DNA: TGCGCCAGCAGCTTGAGACAGGGCTCCGGCGAGCAGTACTTC; D: TRBD1; V: TRBV5-1; size: NA; J: TRBJ2-7
CDR3: CASSSSGGAYNEQFF; DNA: TGTGCTAGCAGCTCTAGCGGGGGGGCCTACAATGAGCAGTTCTTC; D: TRBD2; V: TRBV7-7; size: NA; J: TRBJ2-1
CDR3: CASNRGTLSGANVLTF; DNA: TGTGCCAGTAACAGGGGTACCCTTTCTGGGGCCAACGTCCTGACTTTC; D: TRBD1; V: TRBV28; size: NA; J: TRBJ2-6
CDR3: CSVQGTGGAIGYTF; DNA: TGCAGCGTCCAAGGGACAGGGGGCGCGATTGGCTACACCTTC; D: TRBD1; V: TRBV29-1; size: NA; J: TRBJ1-2
CDR3: CASSLARSSYGYTF; DNA: TGTGCCAGCAGCTTAGCCCGCAGTTCCTATGGCTACACCTTC; D: NA; V: TRBV7-2; size: NA; J: TRBJ1-2
CDR3: CAILDGQGPYEQYF; DNA: TGTGCCATCCTCGACGGACAGGGCCCCTACGAGCAGTACTTC; D: TRBD1; V: TRBV2; size: once; J: TRBJ2-7
CDR3: CASSLRGQGENGYTF; DNA: TGCGCCAGCAGCTTAAGGGGACAGGGGGAAAATGGCTACACCTTC; D: TRBD1; V: TRBV5-1; size: NA; J: TRBJ1-2
CDR3: CASSQPQGNYGYTF; DNA: TGTGCCAGCAGCCAACCACAGGGCAACTATGGCTACACCTTC; D: NA; V: TRBV11-1; size: few; J: TRBJ1-2
CDR3: CASSLEQADIQYF; DNA: TGTGCCAGCAGCTTGGAACAGGCTGACATTCAGTACTTC; D: NA; V: TRBV5-6; size: NA; J: TRBJ2-4
CDR3: CASSLTYPWDRDHGYTF; DNA: TGTGCCAGCAGCCTAACTTACCCATGGGACAGGGACCATGGCTACACCTTC; D: TRBD1; V: TRBV7-2; size: NA; J: TRBJ1-2
CDR3: CAISGAPGHRSGNTIYF; DNA: TGTGCCATCAGTGGTGCCCCGGGACACCGCTCTGGAAACACCATATATTTT; D: NA; V: TRBV10-3; size: NA; J: TRBJ1-3
CDR3: CASNPLAGKSYEQYF; DNA: TGTGCCAGCAACCCACTCGCGGGGAAATCCTACGAGCAGTACTTC; D: NA; V: TRBV6-1; size: few; J: TRBJ2-7
CDR3: CASSLAGHQPQHF; DNA: TGTGCCAGCAGCTTAGCGGGCCATCAGCCCCAGCATTTT; D: NA; V: TRBV7-9; size: NA; J: TRBJ1-5
CDR3: CASRELGYTF; DNA: TGTGCCAGCCGGGAGCTTGGCTACACCTTC; D: NA; V: TRBV6-6; size: NA; J: TRBJ1-2
CDR3: CSANIYGVTGEKLFF; DNA: TGCAGCGCTAACATATACGGGGTTACCGGCGAAAAACTGTTTTTT; D: NA; V: TRBV29-1; size: once; J: TRBJ1-4
CDR3: CASSFNRDGYTF; DNA: TGTGCCAGCTCCTTTAACAGGGATGGCTACACCTTC; D: NA; V: TRBV18; size: few; J: TRBJ1-2
CDR3: CASGLARLAGEAGELFF; DNA: TGTGCTAGTGGTTTGGCACGACTAGCGGGGGAGGCCGGGGAGCTGTTTTTT; D: TRBD2; V: TRBV12-5; size: NA; J: TRBJ2-2
CDR3: CASGRGLGSPLHF; DNA: TGTGCCAGCGGAAGGGGACTAGGGTCACCCCTCCACTTT; D: NA; V: TRBV27; size: NA; J: TRBJ1-6
CDR3: CASSAGEYSTDTQYF; DNA: TGTGCCAGCAGCGCAGGGGAGTATAGCACAGATACGCAGTATTTT; D: NA; V: TRBV9; size: NA; J: TRBJ2-3
CDR3: CASSLVPGTTNGYTF; DNA: TGCGCCAGCAGCTTGGTCCCCGGGACAACAAATGGCTACACCTTC; D: NA; V: TRBV5-1; size: NA; J: TRBJ1-2
CDR3: CASSQEAGGDIYGYTF; DNA: TGCGCCAGCAGCCAAGAGGCGGGGGGAGATATCTATGGCTACACCTTC; D: NA; V: TRBV4-3; size: NA; J: TRBJ1-2
CDR3: CAWSVKGGRGPMGYTF; DNA: TGTGCCTGGAGTGTAAAAGGGGGCAGGGGACCTATGGGCTACACCTTC; D: TRBD1; V: TRBV30; size: NA; J: TRBJ1-2
CDR3: CASSQEIIYEQYF; DNA: TGCGCCAGCAGCCAAGAAATCATCTACGAGCAGTACTTC; D: NA; V: TRBV4-3; size: NA; J: TRBJ2-7
CDR3: CASTMEGGGGYTF; DNA: TGTGCCAGCACGATGGAAGGGGGCGGTGGCTACACCTTC; D: TRBD1; V: TRBV7-8; size: NA; J: TRBJ1-2
CDR3: CASSAQWGLNYGYTF; DNA: TGTGCCAGCAGCGCGCAATGGGGCCTTAACTATGGCTACACCTTC; D: NA; V: TRBV6-5; size: few; J: TRBJ1-2
CDR3: CASTRHHRTDTQYF; DNA: TGTGCCAGCACGAGGCACCATCGCACAGATACGCAGTATTTT; D: NA; V: TRBV6-5; size: once; J: TRBJ2-3
CDR3: CATSREFPKATNEKLFF; DNA: TGTGCCACCAGCAGAGAGTTTCCTAAAGCAACTAATGAAAAACTGTTTTTT; D: NA; V: TRBV15; size: NA; J: TRBJ1-4
CDR3: CASSDSSSYEQYF; DNA: TGTGCCAGCAGCGACAGTTCCTCCTACGAGCAGTACTTC; D: NA; V: TRBV7-6; size: NA; J: TRBJ2-7
CDR3: CASSTNRGAVTF; DNA: TGTGCCAGCAGCACGAACAGGGGAGCGGTTACCTTC; D: TRBD1; V: TRBV5-4; size: NA; J: TRBJ1-2
CDR3: CASSLDTGTNKNIQYF; DNA: TGTGCCAGCAGCTTGGATACCGGGACTAATAAAAACATTCAGTACTTC; D: TRBD2; V: TRBV5-6; size: NA; J: TRBJ2-4
CDR3: CASSSGTLYNEQFF; DNA: TGTGCCAGCAGCTCCGGGACTCTCTACAATGAGCAGTTCTTC; D: NA; V: TRBV7-3; size: NA; J: TRBJ2-1
CDR3: CASSSYDSRAYEQYF; DNA: TGTGCCAGCAGCTCCTATGACTCGAGGGCTTACGAGCAGTACTTC; D: NA; V: TRBV7-9; size: NA; J: TRBJ2-7
CDR3: CASSYGYFGGEAFF; DNA: TGTGCCAGCAGCTACGGGTACTTCGGTGGTGAAGCTTTCTTT; D: NA; V: TRBV5-4; size: NA; J: TRBJ1-1
CDR3: CASSFGGRENEKLFF; DNA: TGTGCCAGCAGCTTCGGAGGACGAGAAAATGAAAAACTGTTTTTT; D: NA; V: TRBV7-9; size: NA; J: TRBJ1-4
CDR3: CASSHSGTNYGYTF; DNA: TGTGCCAGCAGCCATTCCGGGACAAACTATGGCTACACCTTC; D: NA; V: TRBV7-9; size: NA; J: TRBJ1-2
CDR3: CASSEWGGGAEAFF; DNA: TGTGCCAGCAGTGAATGGGGGGGCGGCGCTGAAGCTTTCTTT; D: NA; V: TRBV25-1; size: NA; J: TRBJ1-1
CDR3: CASSLFQETQYF; DNA: TGTGCCAGCTCACTATTTCAAGAGACCCAGTACTTC; D: NA; V: TRBV18; size: few; J: TRBJ2-5
CDR3: CASRAAGIDTGELFF; DNA: TGTGCCAGCAGGGCAGCAGGGATCGACACCGGGGAGCTGTTTTTT; D: NA; V: TRBV7-9; size: NA; J: TRBJ2-2
CDR3: CASSLGGTGRPGNEQFF; DNA: TGCGCCAGCAGCTTGGGGGGGACAGGGCGCCCGGGCAATGAGCAGTTCTTC; D: TRBD1; V: TRBV5-1; size: few; J: TRBJ2-1
CDR3: CASRDYGQVGEQFF; DNA: TGTGCCAGCAGGGACTACGGACAGGTTGGAGAGCAGTTCTTC; D: NA; V: TRBV7-2; size: NA; J: TRBJ2-1
CDR3: CASGRTSDYTGELFF; DNA: TGTGCCAGCGGCCGGACTAGCGATTACACCGGGGAGCTGTTTTTT; D: TRBD2; V: TRBV28; size: NA; J: TRBJ2-2
CDR3: CASSPGQSTGELFF; DNA: TGTGCCAGCTCACCTGGACAGTCCACCGGGGAGCTGTTTTTT; D: NA; V: TRBV18; size: NA; J: TRBJ2-2